The 20 T cell receptor beta chains given below trace back to one sample, sequenced in a study of T cells after yellow fever vaccination. TCRdb analysed the 5' RACE reads with MiXCR anew, one entry per CDR3 protein. This repertoire shows hundreds of thousands of distinct CDR3 sequences, approximately 13% found once; its top ten account for 14% to 15%. The specimen was PBMCs, collected on the day of the yellow fever booster vaccination. The receptor source for this set is a man aged 30 to 39 who received the YFV17D yellow fever vaccine.

There are a few counts of this clonotype. CDR3 coding DNA: TGTGCCAGCATGCTGCGACCTTCCTACAATGAGCAGTTCTTC. This encodes CASMLRPSYNEQFF. This chain links TRBV6-2 or TRBV6-3 with TRBJ2-1, with D unclear. The germline V gene encodes CDR1 MNHEY and CDR2 SVGEGT. Trimming stripped 7 bases from V and 1 base from J, with 11 bases between. The length of the CDR3 is 14 residues.

V usage is TRBV7-2 and J usage is TRBJ2-7; D gene unclear. From germline, CDR1 is SGHTA and CDR2 FQGNSA. V was trimmed by 1 base and J by 4 bases, leaving 14 bases between them. CDR3 length: 15 amino acids. CDR3 amino acids: CASSLEKGPGYEQYF. The CDR3 DNA sequence: TGTGCCAGCAGCTTAGAGAAGGGCCCGGGTTACGAGCAGTACTTC.

This clonotype was seen at least ten times. The J gene is TRBJ1-1, the V gene TRBV7-2; 8 bases match TRBD1. This CDR3 spans 16 amino acids. Germline CDR1 and CDR2: SGHTA and FQGNSA. The V segment lost 0 bases and the J segment 0 bases; nucleotides outside the gene matches: 3. The CDR3 DNA is TGTGCCAGCAGCTTAGCAAGACAGGGGTTGAACACTGAAGCTTTCTTT. Translated, it gives CASSLARQGLNTEAFF.

This clonotype has only a few counts. The chain combines TRBV3-1 with TRBJ1-5; D remains unclear. V shed 8 bases and J shed 2 bases, with 7 bases lying between them. Germline lookup yields CDR1 LGHDT and CDR2 YNNKEL (reference sequence). This CDR3 has 12 residues. Written as DNA, the CDR3 is TGTGCCAGCCGCTGGGGCAATCAGCCCCAGCATTTT. This gives the protein CASRWGNQPQHF.

The chain carries TRBV12-3 or TRBV12-4 and TRBJ2-2; D remains ambiguous. This CDR3 spans 15 amino acids. The V end lost 1 base, the J end lost 4 bases, and 10 bases lay between the germline ends. The CDR3 sequence: CASSLGGFVTGELFF. The CDR3 region has the DNA TGTGCCAGCAGTTTAGGAGGCTTCGTCACCGGGGAGCTGTTTTTT.

The chain employs TRBV12-3 or TRBV12-4 and TRBJ2-6; D ambiguous. V lost 3 bases to trimming and J lost 12 bases, with 3 bases between them. This CDR3 has 10 amino acids. Here the CDR3 DNA reads TGTGCCAGCAGTTTCCGCGTCCTGACTTTC. Translating it yields CASSFRVLTF.

The chain combines TRBV6-1 with TRBJ1-1; possibly TRBD1 for D (6 bases). Trimming took off 6 bases at V and 4 bases at J, with 21 bases between the two ends. Germline values: CDR1 MNHNS, CDR2 SASEGT. CDR3 size: 16 residues. The CDR3, as DNA: TGTGCCAGCAGACCACCCAGGGGACTTTGGGTCACTGAAGCTTTCTTT. Translation: CASRPPRGLWVTEAFF.

This clonotype was counted a few times. The V gene is TRBV2, the J gene TRBJ1-1; TRBD1 matches 8 bases. The CDR3 loop spans 13 amino acids. Germline CDR1 reads SNHLY; CDR2 reads FYNNEI. V dropped 4 bases and J dropped 3; count of bases not matched to a gene: 1. CDR3 protein: CASSGTGYTEAFF. The CDR3 DNA reads TGTGCCAGCAGTGGGACAGGGTACACTGAAGCTTTCTTT.

The chain couples TRBV20-1 to TRBJ2-1; TRBD2 aligns across 13 bases. This CDR3 contains 15 residues. V shed 5 bases and J 2 bases; nucleotides not matched to a gene: 3. From germline, CDR1 is DFQATT and CDR2 SNEGSKA (reference sequence). DNA for the CDR3: TGCAGTGCTTTGACTAGCGGGAGGCCCTACAATGAGCAGTTCTTC. This translates into CSALTSGRPYNEQFF.

This clonotype was detected ten times or more. V is TRBV7-2 and J is TRBJ2-7; D is uncertain. CDR1 is SGHTA, CDR2 FQGNSA, per germline. This CDR3 spans 11 amino acids. The V gene lost 5 bases and the J gene lost 7 bases, with 9 bases spanning the gap. The CDR3: CASSPSVEQYF. Here the CDR3 DNA reads TGTGCCAGCAGCCCCTCTGTGGAGCAGTACTTC.

V usage is TRBV28 and J usage is TRBJ1-2; D ambiguous. Germline CDR1 and CDR2: MDHEN and SYDVKM. The CDR3 has 12 residues. Trimming cost V 7 bases and J 1 base, with 7 bases left between them. CDR3 coding DNA: TGTGCCAGCACCACCCGTAACTATGGCTACACCTTC. It encodes CASTTRNYGYTF.

This clonotype was seen a handful of times. This chain links TRBV24-1 with TRBJ2-1; D perhaps matches TRBD2 (7 bases). Trimming took 11 bases from V and 4 from J, leaving 17 bases between them. Germline CDR1 and CDR2: KGHDR and SFDVKD. This CDR3 spans 14 amino acids. This chain's CDR3 is CARRKGGGYNEQFF. In nucleotides, the CDR3 is TGTGCCAGAAGGAAGGGAGGGGGTTACAATGAGCAGTTCTTC.

This clonotype has a handful of counts. This chain joins TRBV29-1 and TRBJ2-6; D remains ambiguous. Trimming pared 4 bases from V and 4 bases from J, leaving 8 bases between. Germline assignment: CDR1 SQVTM and CDR2 ANQGSEA. CDR3 length: 13 amino acids. The CDR3 loop is CSVGGTGANVLTF. The CDR3 DNA is TGCAGCGTTGGGGGAACCGGGGCCAACGTCCTGACTTTC.

V gene TRBV6-5 combines with J gene TRBJ2-3; tentatively, D is TRBD1 (6 bases). Germline lookup yields CDR1 MNHEY and CDR2 SVGAGI. The CDR3 contains 16 residues. The ends were cut back, 0 bases at V and 4 bases at J, with 14 bases in the middle. The CDR3 DNA reads as TGTGCCAGCAGTTACTCGGGCAGCACAGGGTCAGATACGCAGTATTTT. Its translation: CASSYSGSTGSDTQYF.

The gene calls are TRBV7-9 and TRBJ2-3; TRBD2 is a possible D gene (6 bases). CDR3 length: 14 residues. Germline V gene sequence: CDR1 SEHNR, CDR2 FQNEAQ (reference sequence). The V gene lost 1 base and the J gene lost 7 bases, with 12 bases spanning the gap. The DNA of the CDR3 is TGTGCCAGCAGCTTAGGGAGGAGCGGGTATACGCAGTATTTT. This sequence encodes CASSLGRSGYTQYF.

This clonotype was found many times. The V and J genes are TRBV4-2 and TRBJ2-5; 9 nucleotides line up with TRBD1. The V and J ends lost 6 bases and 2 bases, in that order; junction bases with no gene match: 4. The CDR3 is 14 amino acids. Germline V CDR1 and CDR2: LGHNA, YNFKEQ. The CDR3 DNA is TGTGCCAGCAGTCAGACAGGGGGGCAAGAGACCCAGTACTTC. It codes for CASSQTGGQETQYF.

This clonotype showed up just a few times. The V gene is TRBV11-2, the J gene TRBJ1-3; no clear D. The CDR3 contains 14 residues. Between the trimmed V and J ends, which lost 5 bases and 0 bases, there was a span of 8 bases. CDR1 and CDR2 (germline): SGHAT, FQNNGV. The DNA of the CDR3 is TGTGCCAGCAGCCAATCAGCCTCTGGAAACACCATATATTTT. Protein sequence: CASSQSASGNTIYF.

This clonotype has more than one count but fewer than ten. The chain combines TRBV5-1 with TRBJ2-1; 7 positions match TRBD2. This CDR3 comprises 15 residues. Trimming removed 3 bases from V and 8 bases from J; junction bases left unmatched: 11. Germline V gives CDR1 SGHRS, CDR2 YFSETQ. The CDR3 sequence: CASSSGLPTWDEQFF. CDR3 coding DNA: TGCGCCAGCAGCTCGGGACTACCAACGTGGGATGAGCAGTTCTTC.

The rearrangement joins TRBV30 to TRBJ2-2; D unresolved. The CDR3 has 14 amino acids. The V end lost 4 bases, the J end lost 3 bases, and 12 bases lay between the germline ends. Germline CDR1 and CDR2: GTSNPN and SVGIG (reference sequence). The CDR3 DNA is TGTGCCTGGAAGGAAGATTCGTACACCGGGGAGCTGTTTTTT. It is translated as CAWKEDSYTGELFF.

This clonotype was observed a few times. This sequence joins TRBV7-2 and TRBJ2-5, with TRBD2 matching 8 bases. Trimming cost V 5 bases and J 3 bases; bases outside gene matches: 8. The germline gives CDR1 SGHTA, CDR2 FQGNSA. This CDR3 spans 15 amino acids. The CDR3 is CASSPGGGRKETQYF. CDR3 nucleotide sequence: TGTGCCAGCAGCCCGGGGGGGGGACGGAAAGAGACCCAGTACTTC.